These 12 T cell receptor beta chains came from one sample sequenced in a study of T cells in Graves' hyperthyroidism and ophthalmopathy. Amplification of TCR beta CDR3 regions was performed using RNA transcripts as template. HTBI primers were used for first-round RT-PCR of the TCR CDR3. TCRdb ran MiXCR on the multiplex PCR reads and lists one entry per CDR3 protein. The data show about 50,000 distinct CDR3 sequences, with approximately 50% seen just once and roughly 32% held by the top ten. Sequenced material: peripheral blood or thyroid tissue (not recorded which). The source is a woman aged 50 to 65 with Graves' hyperthyroidism.

The V and J genes are TRBV9 and TRBJ1-3, with D uncertain. The V gene's germline CDR1 is SGDLS and CDR2 YYNGEE. The CDR3 consists of 14 residues. V gave up 4 bases and J gave up 1 base, with 9 bases separating them. This CDR3 is CASSPHSSGNTIYF. In DNA, the CDR3 is TGTGCCAGCAGCCCTCACTCTTCTGGAAACACCATATATTTT.

The chain recombines TRBV11-2 with TRBJ2-5; TRBD2 aligns across 7 bases. The CDR3 is 14 residues long. Looked up from germline, CDR1 is SGHAT and CDR2 is FQNNGV. Trimming cost V 1 base and J 2 bases; bases outside gene matches: 1. CDR3: CASSLAGGQETQYF. The CDR3 nucleotides read TGTGCCAGCAGCTTAGCGGGAGGTCAAGAGACCCAGTACTTC. Variable domain in full (rest from reference TRBV11-2 and TRBJ2-5): EAGVAQSPRYKIIEKRQSVAFWCNPISGHATLYWYQQILGQGPKLLIQFQNNGVVDDSQLPKDRFSAERLKGVDSTLKIQPAKLEDSAVYLCASSLAGGQETQYFGPGTRLLVL.

Of note for this clonotype: Germline and junction disagree at one end, which may indicate a read error. The J gene is TRBJ1-2, the V gene TRBV4-2; D possibly corresponds to TRBD1 (6 bases). The V gene's germline CDR1 is LGHNA and CDR2 YNFKEQ. The CDR3 runs 13 residues. CDR3 loop: CASSPTGSYGYTF. As DNA, the CDR3 is TGTGCCAGCAGCCCAACAGGGAGCTATGGCTATACCTTC.

At least ten counts were recorded for this clonotype. This rearrangement joins TRBV10-3 to TRBJ1-6; TRBD1 matches at 10 bases. V dropped 6 bases and J dropped 1; count of bases not matched to a gene: 3. This CDR3 region has 16 residues. Looked up from germline, CDR1 is ENHRY and CDR2 is SYGVKD. CDR3 amino acids: CAISPGQGSYNSPLHF. The CDR3 region has the DNA TGTGCCATCAGCCCGGGACAGGGGTCCTATAATTCACCCCTCCACTTT.

The chain has TRBV24-1 and TRBJ2-5, with 10 bases lining up with TRBD2. The V and J ends lost 3 bases and 3 bases, in that order; junction bases with no gene match: 3. The CDR3 spans 15 residues. Germline V gives CDR1 KGHDR, CDR2 SFDVKD. CDR3: CATSDATSGKETQYF. CDR3 in DNA: TGTGCCACCAGTGATGCTACTAGCGGGAAAGAGACCCAGTACTTC.

A note on this clonotype: Since a much larger clone is just one base distant, this may be a read error. The chain combines TRBV12-3 or TRBV12-4 with TRBJ2-5, with D possibly matching TRBD2 (6 bases). V lost 2 bases, J lost 2 bases, and 12 bases lay in between. The CDR3 consists of 15 residues. DNA for the CDR3: TGTGCCAGCAGTTTAATGGGTGGGACTCAAGAGACCCAGTACTTC. It codes for CASSLMGGTQETQYF.

The table lists this clonotype with many counts. The chain uses TRBV10-3 and TRBJ2-7, with 8 bases fitting TRBD2. The CDR3 sequence is 15 residues long. Germline values: CDR1 ENHRY, CDR2 SYGVKD. After removal of 10 bases from V and 7 bases from J, the junction contained 18 bases not matched to a gene. For the CDR3, the DNA is TGTGCCACCACAGGCCTAGCGGGCAAAGGCGGGGAGCAGTACTTC. It specifies CATTGLAGKGGEQYF.

V gene TRBV2 combines with J gene TRBJ2-5; a possible D gene is TRBD2 (6 bases). This CDR3 has 14 residues. Germline loops: CDR1 SNHLY, CDR2 FYNNEI. Trimming stripped 7 bases from V and 3 bases from J, with 15 bases between. The CDR3: CASMSGWGKETQYF. The CDR3 region has the DNA TGTGCCAGCATGAGCGGGTGGGGGAAAGAGACCCAGTACTTC.

To note about this clonotype: With a much larger clone just one base away, this may be a read error. This chain connects TRBV7-9 to TRBJ1-5, with D uncertain. This CDR3 region has 13 residues. Deletions cut 1 base from V and 11 bases from J, with 12 bases between. Looked up from germline, CDR1 is SEHNR and CDR2 is FQNEAQ (reference sequence). CDR3 coding DNA: TGTGCCAGCAGCTTAGTAGCGGTGAGGACCCAGCATTTT. Translated, it gives CASSLVAVRTQHF.

This clonotype has more than one count but fewer than ten. The gene calls are TRBV29-1 and TRBJ2-7, with no clear D. The CDR3 spans 12 residues. The germline V gene encodes CDR1 SQVTM and CDR2 ANQGSEA. The V and J ends lost 1 base and 3 bases respectively, with 7 bases between them. The CDR3 nucleotides read TGCAGCGTTGAAGGGACGGGCTACGAGCAGTACTTC. Protein sequence: CSVEGTGYEQYF.

A few counts support this clonotype. V and J are TRBV10-3 and TRBJ2-7; 8 bases agree with TRBD1. Germline lookup yields CDR1 ENHRY and CDR2 SYGVKD. CDR3 size: 14 residues. V shed 6 bases and J 7 bases; nucleotides not matched to a gene: 11. CDR3 region: CAIRAAGGAVEQYF. DNA of the CDR3: TGTGCCATCAGGGCCGCAGGGGGCGCGGTGGAGCAGTACTTC.

A remark on this clonotype: It may be a read error: a sequence one base away is much more abundant. The chain recombines TRBV28 with TRBJ1-1; a possible D gene is TRBD1 (6 bases). The CDR3 is 14 amino acids. CDR1 and CDR2 from the germline V gene are MDHEN and SYDVKM. CDR3 residues: CASSLPGANTEVFF. CDR3 nucleotides: TGTGCCAGCAGTTTACCGGGGGCGAACACTGAAGTTTTCTTT.